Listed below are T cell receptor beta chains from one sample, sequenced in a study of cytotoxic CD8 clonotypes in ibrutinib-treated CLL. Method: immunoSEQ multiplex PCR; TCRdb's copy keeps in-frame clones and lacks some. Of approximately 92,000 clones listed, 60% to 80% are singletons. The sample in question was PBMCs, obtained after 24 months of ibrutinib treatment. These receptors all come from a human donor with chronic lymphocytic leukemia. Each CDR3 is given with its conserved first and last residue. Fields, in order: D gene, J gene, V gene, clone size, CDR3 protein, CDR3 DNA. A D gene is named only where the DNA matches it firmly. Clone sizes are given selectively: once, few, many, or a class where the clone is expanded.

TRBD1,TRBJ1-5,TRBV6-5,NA,CASSRGGGGPQHF,TGTGCCAGCAGCCGAGGGGGCGGAGGGCCCCAGCATTTT
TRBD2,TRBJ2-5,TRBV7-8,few,CASSRGRVQETQYF,TGTGCCAGCAGCAGAGGGAGGGTCCAAGAGACCCAGTACTTC
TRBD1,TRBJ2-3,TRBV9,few,CASSAQTGGGTDTQYF,TGTGCCAGCAGCGCCCAGACAGGGGGAGGCACAGATACGCAGTATTTT
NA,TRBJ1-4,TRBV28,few,CASSSPPSPQGEKLFF,TGTGCCAGCAGTAGTCCTCCGAGCCCCCAGGGTGAAAAACTGTTTTTT
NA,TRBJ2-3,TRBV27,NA,CASAAGWGITDTQYF,TGTGCCAGCGCAGCGGGCTGGGGGATCACAGATACGCAGTATTTT
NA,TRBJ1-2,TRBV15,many,CATSRDLKAYGYTF,TGTGCCACCAGCAGAGATCTAAAGGCCTATGGCTACACCTTC
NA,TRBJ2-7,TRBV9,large,CASSVDGGSYEQYF,TGTGCCAGCAGCGTAGATGGCGGCTCCTACGAGCAGTACTTC
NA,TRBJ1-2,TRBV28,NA,CASIVASGAGYTF,TGTGCCAGCATAGTTGCTTCAGGGGCGGGCTACACCTTC
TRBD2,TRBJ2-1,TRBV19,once,CASTGGYEQFF,TGTGCCAGTACGGGGGGGTATGAGCAGTTCTTC
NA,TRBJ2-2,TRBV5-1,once,CASSLRQANTGELFF,TGCGCCAGCAGCTTACGACAGGCGAACACCGGGGAGCTGTTTTTT
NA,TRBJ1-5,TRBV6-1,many,CASSEGRDGPQHF,TGTGCCAGCAGTGAAGGCAGGGATGGGCCCCAGCATTTT
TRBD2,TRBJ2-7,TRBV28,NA,CASRVPLPGLAGGSYEQYF,TGTGCCAGCAGAGTGCCACTCCCGGGACTAGCGGGAGGCTCCTACGAGCAGTACTTC
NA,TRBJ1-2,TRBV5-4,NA,CASSPISDGLYTF,TGTGCCAGCAGCCCGATTTCGGACGGGCTGTACACCTTC
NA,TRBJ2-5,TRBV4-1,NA,CASSLRGLGTQYF,TGCGCCAGCAGCCTTCGGGGGCTGGGGACCCAGTACTTC
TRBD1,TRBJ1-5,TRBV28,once,CASRGTGGDQPQHF,TGTGCCAGCAGGGGGACAGGGGGGGATCAGCCCCAGCATTTT
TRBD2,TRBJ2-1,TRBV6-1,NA,CASSSGTSVNNEQFF,TGTGCCAGCAGCTCCGGGACTAGCGTGAACAATGAGCAGTTCTTC
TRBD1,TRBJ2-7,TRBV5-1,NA,CASSLGQGAAYEQYF,TGCGCCAGCAGCTTGGGCCAGGGGGCGGCCTACGAGCAGTACTTC
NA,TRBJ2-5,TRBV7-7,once,CASSLVGLEETQYF,TGTGCTAGCAGCTTAGTCGGACTCGAAGAGACCCAGTACTTC
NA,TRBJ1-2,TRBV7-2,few,CASSLGVARANYGYTF,TGTGCCAGCAGCTTAGGGGTAGCCAGGGCCAACTATGGCTACACCTTC
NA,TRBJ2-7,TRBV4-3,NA,CASSQGLSGTYEQYF,TGCGCCAGCAGCCAAGGGCTTAGCGGCACCTACGAGCAGTACTTC
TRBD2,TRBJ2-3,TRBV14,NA,CASSAQVQGLAGADTQYF,TGTGCCAGCAGCGCCCAGGTTCAGGGACTAGCCGGCGCAGATACGCAGTATTTT
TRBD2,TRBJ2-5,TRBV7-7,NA,CASSLRTSGRFETQYF,TGTGCTAGCAGCCTTCGGACTAGCGGCAGGTTTGAGACCCAGTACTTC
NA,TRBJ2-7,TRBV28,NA,CASSFLTRRLRYEQYF,TGTGCCAGCAGTTTCCTAACTAGGCGCTTAAGGTACGAGCAGTACTTC
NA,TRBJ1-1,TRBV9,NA,CASSPDPGRGNTEAFF,TGTGCCAGCAGCCCGGACCCGGGACGGGGGAACACTGAAGCTTTCTTT
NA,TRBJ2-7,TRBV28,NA,CASSPWTVNEQYF,TGTGCCAGCAGTCCCTGGACGGTGAACGAGCAGTACTTC
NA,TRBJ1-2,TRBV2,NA,CASSEAQRYGYTF,TGTGCCAGCAGTGAAGCACAGAGATATGGCTACACCTTC
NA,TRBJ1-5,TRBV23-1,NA,CASSQNERFYQPQHF,TGCGCCAGCAGTCAAAACGAACGGTTTTATCAGCCCCAGCATTTT
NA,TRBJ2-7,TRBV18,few,CASSPRESQGGANPFYEQYF,TGTGCCAGCTCACCAAGAGAGAGCCAAGGGGGGGCCAATCCTTTCTACGAGCAGTACTTC
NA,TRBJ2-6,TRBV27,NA,CASSFLASGANVLTF,TGTGCCAGCAGTTTTCTGGCCTCTGGGGCCAACGTCCTGACTTTC
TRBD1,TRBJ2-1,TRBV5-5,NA,CASSVGTVIYNEQFF,TGTGCCAGCAGCGTAGGGACAGTTATTTACAATGAGCAGTTCTTC
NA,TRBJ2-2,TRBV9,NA,CASSVVGTGELFF,TGTGCCAGCAGCGTAGTCGGGACCGGGGAGCTGTTTTTT
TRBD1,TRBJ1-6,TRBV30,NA,CASGTANNSPLHF,TGTGCCTCAGGGACAGCGAATAATTCACCCCTCCACTTT
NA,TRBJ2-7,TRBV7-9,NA,CASSLWYEQYF,TGTGCCAGCAGCTTATGGTACGAGCAGTACTTC
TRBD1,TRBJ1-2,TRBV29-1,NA,CSVDRTGMGYTF,TGCAGCGTTGACAGGACAGGAATGGGCTACACCTTC
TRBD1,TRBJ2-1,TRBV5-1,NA,CASSLVVTGVYNEQFF,TGCGCCAGCAGCTTGGTGGTGACAGGGGTCTACAATGAGCAGTTCTTC
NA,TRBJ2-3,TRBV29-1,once,CSVGGKRATTDTQYF,TGCAGCGTTGGTGGAAAGCGGGCGACCACAGATACGCAGTATTTT
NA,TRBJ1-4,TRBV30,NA,CAWGKITNEKLFF,TGTGCCTGGGGCAAGATTACTAATGAAAAACTGTTTTTT
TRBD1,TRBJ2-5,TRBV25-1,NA,CASRQGAVGTQYF,TGTGCCAGCAGACAGGGGGCCGTGGGGACCCAGTACTTC
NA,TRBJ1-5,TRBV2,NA,CASSEAGANQPQHF,TGTGCCAGCAGTGAGGCAGGGGCCAATCAGCCCCAGCATTTT
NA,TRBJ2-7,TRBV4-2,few,CASSQDTDEQYF,TGTGCCAGCAGCCAAGATACAGACGAGCAGTACTTC
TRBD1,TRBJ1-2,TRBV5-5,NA,CASSFSGQGNYGYTF,TGTGCCAGCAGCTTCTCCGGACAGGGGAACTATGGCTACACCTTC
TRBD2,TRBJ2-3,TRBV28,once,CASSFGREVPDTQYF,TGTGCCAGCAGTTTTGGGCGGGAGGTCCCAGATACGCAGTATTTT
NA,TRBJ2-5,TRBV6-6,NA,CASTGQPQETQYF,TGTGCCAGCACAGGACAGCCGCAAGAGACCCAGTACTTC
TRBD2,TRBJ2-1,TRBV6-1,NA,CASSSGRSRNEQFF,TGTGCCAGCAGTAGCGGGAGATCTCGGAATGAGCAGTTCTTC
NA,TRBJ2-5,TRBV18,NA,CASSLTLEETQYF,TGTGCCAGCTCACTAACACTAGAAGAGACCCAGTACTTC